This is a list of T cell receptor beta chains from one sample in a study of blood T cell repertoires in COVID-19. Sequenced by immunoSEQ multiplex PCR; TCRdb stores in-frame clones only, minus some. Of around 67,000 clones detected, 80% to 90% appear once; the ten largest clones hold 5.3%. The specimen sequenced was peripheral blood. The receptors derive from a man aged 50 or older with active COVID-19. Each CDR3 is given with its conserved first and last residue. A D gene is named only where the DNA matches it firmly. Clone size is stated in some rows and not others, as once, few, many or a class when expanded.

clone_size: .
j_call: TRBJ2-3
d_call: TRBD2
v_call: TRBV7-3
cdr3_nt: TGTGCCAGCAGCTTAACGGCTAGCGGGCGAGTTTCCGGGACAGATACGCAGTATTTT
cdr3_aa: CASSLTASGRVSGTDTQYF

clone_size: once
j_call: TRBJ2-6
d_call: TRBD1
v_call: TRBV19
cdr3_nt: TGTGCCAGTAGTATGGACCACAGGGGCTCTGGGGCCAACGTCCTGACTTTC
cdr3_aa: CASSMDHRGSGANVLTF

clone_size: once
j_call: TRBJ2-5
d_call: .
v_call: TRBV25-1
cdr3_nt: TGTGCCAGCAGTGACAAGGGGGAGGAGACCCAGTACTTC
cdr3_aa: CASSDKGEETQYF

clone_size: .
j_call: TRBJ2-1
d_call: TRBD1
v_call: TRBV7-8
cdr3_nt: TGTGCCAGCAGCTTAGTCGGGCAGGGGGCTGTTAGGTACAATGAGCAGTTCTTC
cdr3_aa: CASSLVGQGAVRYNEQFF

clone_size: .
j_call: TRBJ2-7
d_call: TRBD2
v_call: TRBV6-6
cdr3_nt: TGTGCCAGCAGTTACGACGGGAGGTCCCCCGAGCAGTACTTC
cdr3_aa: CASSYDGRSPEQYF

clone_size: .
j_call: TRBJ2-3
d_call: TRBD2
v_call: TRBV19
cdr3_nt: TGTGCCAGTAGGCTAGCGGGGGGACCCACAGATACGCAGTATTTT
cdr3_aa: CASRLAGGPTDTQYF

clone_size: .
j_call: TRBJ2-1
d_call: TRBD2
v_call: TRBV19
cdr3_nt: TGTGCCAGTAAGGGAACGGGGGGGCTTCGCAAGCAGTTCTTC
cdr3_aa: CASKGTGGLRKQFF

clone_size: .
j_call: TRBJ1-5
d_call: TRBD1
v_call: TRBV19
cdr3_nt: TGTGCCAGTAGTAAACAGGGGGAGCCCCAGCATTTT
cdr3_aa: CASSKQGEPQHF

clone_size: .
j_call: TRBJ2-3
d_call: TRBD2
v_call: TRBV5-1
cdr3_nt: TGCGCCAGCCGAGCACGTCGGGCGGGAGGCACAGATACGCAGTATTTT
cdr3_aa: CASRARRAGGTDTQYF

clone_size: .
j_call: TRBJ2-3
d_call: TRBD1
v_call: TRBV5-6
cdr3_nt: TGTGCCAGCAGCCCGGGACAGGGGTTTGCAGATACGCAGTATTTT
cdr3_aa: CASSPGQGFADTQYF

clone_size: few
j_call: TRBJ1-5
d_call: TRBD1
v_call: TRBV2
cdr3_nt: TGTGCCAGCAGGAAGGACAGGGCCCTCCATAGCAATCAGCCCCAGCATTTT
cdr3_aa: CASRKDRALHSNQPQHF